One sample yielded the 12 T cell receptor beta chains listed below, sequenced in a study of identical twins. MiXCR, applied by TCRdb to the 5' RACE reads, yields one record per CDR3 protein. Among fewer than 550,000 distinct CDR3 sequences listed, approximately 16% were seen once. The sample was also linked to a second study, of yellow fever vaccine responses in identical twins.

What was sequenced was CD4+ T cells sorted from blood. These receptors all stem from a woman under 30 in good health.

The V and J genes are TRBV6-6 and TRBJ2-7, with D possibly being TRBD1 (6 bases). V lost 6 bases and J 1 base, leaving 10 bases between the germline ends. The CDR3 is 13 amino acids. Germline V gene data show CDR1 as MNHNY and CDR2 as SVGAGI (reference sequence). The chain's CDR3 is CASRDSRSYEQYV. The CDR3 nucleotides read TGTGCCAGCAGGGACAGTCGGTCCTACGAGCAGTACGTC.

This clonotype turned up a few times. This sequence joins TRBV27 and TRBJ1-1, with D unresolved. V lost 1 base and J lost 1, with 7 bases in between. The length of the CDR3 is 14 residues. Looked up from germline, CDR1 is MNHEY and CDR2 is SMNVEV (reference sequence). The CDR3 region has the DNA TGTGCCAGCAGTTTATTTCAGACGAACACTGAAGCTTTCTTT. It yields the protein CASSLFQTNTEAFF.

There are a few counts of this clonotype. The CDR3 loop reads CASDGGTGELFF. Here the CDR3 DNA reads TGTGCCAGCGACGGGGGCACCGGGGAGCTGTTTTTT. This chain uses TRBV3-1 with TRBJ2-2, with D possibly matching TRBD2 (6 bases). This CDR3 has 12 residues. V was shortened by 8 bases and J by 4 bases, with 8 bases between the two germline ends. The germline V gene encodes CDR1 LGHDT and CDR2 YNNKEL (reference sequence).

V is TRBV29-1 and J is TRBJ2-3; TRBD2 aligns across 11 bases. The CDR3 is 14 residues long. Germline loops: CDR1 SQVTM, CDR2 ANQGSEA. Losses at the gene ends were 8 bases for V and 0 bases for J; bases not matched to a gene: 4. This CDR3 is CSIRTSGSTDTQYF. The CDR3 bases are TGCAGCATAAGGACTAGCGGGAGCACAGATACGCAGTATTTT.

This clonotype was detected a few times. The rearrangement joins TRBV7-9 to TRBJ2-7; 11 nucleotides align to TRBD2. This CDR3 spans 13 amino acids. V lost 3 bases and J lost 7; bases outside the gene matches: 2. In germline, CDR1 is SEHNR, CDR2 FQNEAQ (reference sequence). The CDR3 reads CASSLLAGGEQYV. CDR3 bases: TGTGCCAGCAGCTTGCTAGCGGGGGGTGAGCAGTACGTC.

This chain uses TRBV20-1 with TRBJ1-3; no firm D call. Germline lookup yields CDR1 DFQATT and CDR2 SNEGSKA (reference sequence). This CDR3 spans 11 amino acids. V dropped 6 bases and J dropped 3 bases, with 6 bases sitting between them. The CDR3 nucleotides are TGCAGTGCACCTTTTGGAAACACCATATATTTT. Its translation: CSAPFGNTIYF.

The rearrangement joins TRBV6-2 or TRBV6-3 to TRBJ2-1, with a tentative D call TRBD2 (7 bases). Germline lookup yields CDR1 MNHEY and CDR2 SVGEGT. The CDR3 sequence is 16 residues long. Trimming stripped 1 base from V and 3 bases from J, with 13 bases between. The CDR3, as DNA: TGTGCCAGCAGTTACTTGGGGGGAGGGGGCTACAATGAGCAGTTCTTC. Translating it yields CASSYLGGGGYNEQFF.

This clonotype turned up a few times. The CDR3 region is CASSLAGAGDSDTQYF. The DNA for the CDR3 is TGCGCCAGCAGCTTGGCCGGGGCGGGAGACTCAGATACGCAGTATTTT. V is TRBV5-1 and J is TRBJ2-3; 7 nucleotides line up with TRBD2. Unmatched junction bases numbered 8, after V lost 0 bases and J lost 4 bases. The CDR3 consists of 16 residues. Germline-derived CDR1 and CDR2 are SGHRS and YFSETQ.

The table lists this clonotype with a few counts. The chain joins TRBV24-1 to TRBJ1-5; possible D gene TRBD1, 5 bases. Deletions cut 5 bases from V and 3 bases from J, with 10 bases between. Looked up from germline, CDR1 is KGHDR and CDR2 is SFDVKD. The CDR3 runs 14 residues. DNA for the CDR3: TGTGCCACCAGTGTCGGGACGTCCAATCAGCCCCAGCATTTT. Amino acids: CATSVGTSNQPQHF.

The J gene is TRBJ1-3, the V gene TRBV13; TRBD1 aligns across 7 bases. V lost 5 bases and J lost 4; bases outside the gene matches: 5. The CDR3 totals 14 residues. Per germline, CDR1 PRHDT and CDR2 FYEKMQ (reference sequence). CDR3 sequence: CASSQKDRGNTIYF. CDR3 nucleotides: TGTGCCAGCAGCCAAAAGGACAGGGGAAACACCATATATTTT.

This clonotype was detected a few times. The gene calls are TRBV3-1 and TRBJ2-6, with a possible D match to TRBD1 (5 bases). The CDR3 length is 16 residues. Trimming stripped 2 bases from V and 0 bases from J, with 8 bases between. Germline V gives CDR1 LGHDT, CDR2 YNNKEL (reference sequence). The CDR3 DNA reads as TGTGCCAGCAGCCAACGGACAAGCTCTGGGGCCAACGTCCTGACTTTC. Its translation is CASSQRTSSGANVLTF.

This clonotype has just a few counts. The rearrangement uses TRBV12-5 and TRBJ2-7; 12 positions agree with TRBD2. Germline lookup yields CDR1 LGHNT and CDR2 FRNRAP. The CDR3 runs 17 residues. V shed 2 bases and J 2 bases; nucleotides not matched to a gene: 7. The CDR3 here is CASGLRLAGGWTYEQYF. In DNA form, the CDR3 reads TGTGCTAGTGGTTTGCGGCTAGCGGGAGGGTGGACCTACGAGCAGTACTTC.